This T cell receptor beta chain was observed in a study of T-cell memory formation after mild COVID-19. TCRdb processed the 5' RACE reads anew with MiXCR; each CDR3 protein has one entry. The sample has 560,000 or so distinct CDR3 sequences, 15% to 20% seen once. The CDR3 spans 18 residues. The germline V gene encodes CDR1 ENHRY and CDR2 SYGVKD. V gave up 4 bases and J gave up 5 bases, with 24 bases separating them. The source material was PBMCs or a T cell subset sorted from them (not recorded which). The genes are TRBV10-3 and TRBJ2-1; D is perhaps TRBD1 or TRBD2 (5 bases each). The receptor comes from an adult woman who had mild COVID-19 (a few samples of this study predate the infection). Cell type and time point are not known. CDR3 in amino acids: CAISGPKESGRLHNEQFF. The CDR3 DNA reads TGTGCCATCAGTGGCCCGAAGGAATCGGGGCGACTCCACAATGAGCAGTTCTTC.